The clone carrying this TCR beta chain was counted a single time. Its antigen is still unknown. The sample originates from a study of T cell responses to AZD1222 COVID-19 vaccine. Whole-study results and caveats: Among those given AZD1222, only six were seropositive at baseline. Nearly half of spike-specific TCRs reportedly target variant regions that are unmutated in the B.1.351 and B.1.1.7 variants. When two AZD1222 doses had been given, Spike-specific TCR breadth and depth rose.

This table comes from immunoSEQ multiplex PCR, and its TCRdb copy is limited to in-frame clones, with some not included. The data show roughly 120,000 clones, approximately 90% seen once. This specimen consisted of peripheral blood, obtained on day 0 of AZD1222 vaccination. This receptor was identified in an adult in good health.

Here the CDR3 DNA reads TGTGCCAGCAGTGAAGGGTGGGCTCTGGATGAAAAACTGTTTTTT. Its protein product is CASSEGWALDEKLFF. This chain uses TRBV6-1 with TRBJ1-4; no definite D call. Germline CDR1 MNHNS, CDR2 SASEGT. This CDR3 contains 15 residues. V gave up 1 base and J gave up 6 bases, with 12 bases separating them.